This T cell receptor (beta chain) was sequenced for a study of blood T cell repertoires in COVID-19. Looking at the study overall: The origin of the acute and convalescent COVID-19 samples was the United States, Italy and Spain. The analysed material was cDNA or gDNA that came from T cells, B-cell-depleted T cells, or PBMCs.

Repertoires were generated with immunoSEQ multiplex PCR, while TCRdb's copy carries only in-frame clones and drops some. The sample shows 350,000 to 400,000 clones, roughly nine tenths of them seen only once. Participants' own reports of clinical history determined their cohort assignment. The J segment lost 7 bases and the V segment lost 4 bases, leaving 7 bases of the junction unmatched. Germline CDR1 reads SGHNT; CDR2 reads YYREEE (reference sequence). The CDR3 has 14 amino acids. The gene calls are TRBV5-4 and TRBJ1-4; 7 bases match TRBD1. The source of this sequence is a woman aged 40 to 55 who had been exposed to COVID-19. Sequenced input: PBMCs or T cells enriched from blood (not recorded which). The CDR3 loop reads CASSERGRVEKLFF. The CDR3 DNA reads TGTGCCAGCAGCGAGAGGGGGCGCGTTGAAAAACTGTTTTTT.